This T cell receptor (beta chain) derives from a study of T cells after yellow fever vaccination. From the 5' RACE reads, TCRdb called clonotypes with MiXCR, one entry per CDR3 protein. The sample carries roughly 260,000 distinct CDR3 sequences, over 10% recorded once. This clonotype was counted at least ten times. The V segment lost 4 bases and the J segment 7 bases; nucleotides outside the gene matches: 10. CDR1 and CDR2 from the germline V gene are LGHNA and YNFKEQ. CDR3 length equals 15 residues. This chain joins TRBV4-2 and TRBJ2-7, with 10 positions matching TRBD1. The sequence came from a man aged 30-40 years who received the YFV17D yellow fever vaccine. The source was CD4+ T cells sorted from PBMCs, collected 45 days after the yellow fever booster vaccination. In nucleotides, the CDR3 is TGTGCCAGCAGCCCCGGAGACAGGGGGCGAGGTGAGCAGTACTTC. Amino acid sequence: CASSPGDRGRGEQYF.